This T cell receptor beta chain stems from a study of beta chain features in type 1 diabetes. Overall study findings and caveats: For Type 1 diabetes patients, all four CD4+ subsets carried TCRB CDR3s that were moderately but significantly shorter. The analysis here could not establish whether HLA type shapes TCRB rearrangement. Overrepresentation of cells with high TCR expression could result from cDNA sequencing.

As to this clone: Its specificity is not known.

Expressed TCRB transcripts were sequenced, since all the RNA that had been isolated was reverse transcribed. This table comes from immunoSEQ multiplex PCR, and its TCRdb copy is limited to in-frame clones, with some not included. This sample has some 640,000 clones, with around an eighth found just once. This CDR3 is built from 13 residues. Trimming stripped 4 bases from V and 0 bases from J, with 7 bases between. The germline CDR1 and CDR2 sequences are MNHEY and SVGAGI. This chain joins TRBV6-5 and TRBJ2-7, with D maybe TRBD2 (5 bases). Sequencing input: naive CD4+ T cells from blood. This TCR derives from a young man with type 1 diabetes. This CDR3 is CASSFRDSYEQYF. The CDR3 region has the DNA TGTGCCAGCAGTTTCCGGGACTCCTACGAGCAGTACTTC.